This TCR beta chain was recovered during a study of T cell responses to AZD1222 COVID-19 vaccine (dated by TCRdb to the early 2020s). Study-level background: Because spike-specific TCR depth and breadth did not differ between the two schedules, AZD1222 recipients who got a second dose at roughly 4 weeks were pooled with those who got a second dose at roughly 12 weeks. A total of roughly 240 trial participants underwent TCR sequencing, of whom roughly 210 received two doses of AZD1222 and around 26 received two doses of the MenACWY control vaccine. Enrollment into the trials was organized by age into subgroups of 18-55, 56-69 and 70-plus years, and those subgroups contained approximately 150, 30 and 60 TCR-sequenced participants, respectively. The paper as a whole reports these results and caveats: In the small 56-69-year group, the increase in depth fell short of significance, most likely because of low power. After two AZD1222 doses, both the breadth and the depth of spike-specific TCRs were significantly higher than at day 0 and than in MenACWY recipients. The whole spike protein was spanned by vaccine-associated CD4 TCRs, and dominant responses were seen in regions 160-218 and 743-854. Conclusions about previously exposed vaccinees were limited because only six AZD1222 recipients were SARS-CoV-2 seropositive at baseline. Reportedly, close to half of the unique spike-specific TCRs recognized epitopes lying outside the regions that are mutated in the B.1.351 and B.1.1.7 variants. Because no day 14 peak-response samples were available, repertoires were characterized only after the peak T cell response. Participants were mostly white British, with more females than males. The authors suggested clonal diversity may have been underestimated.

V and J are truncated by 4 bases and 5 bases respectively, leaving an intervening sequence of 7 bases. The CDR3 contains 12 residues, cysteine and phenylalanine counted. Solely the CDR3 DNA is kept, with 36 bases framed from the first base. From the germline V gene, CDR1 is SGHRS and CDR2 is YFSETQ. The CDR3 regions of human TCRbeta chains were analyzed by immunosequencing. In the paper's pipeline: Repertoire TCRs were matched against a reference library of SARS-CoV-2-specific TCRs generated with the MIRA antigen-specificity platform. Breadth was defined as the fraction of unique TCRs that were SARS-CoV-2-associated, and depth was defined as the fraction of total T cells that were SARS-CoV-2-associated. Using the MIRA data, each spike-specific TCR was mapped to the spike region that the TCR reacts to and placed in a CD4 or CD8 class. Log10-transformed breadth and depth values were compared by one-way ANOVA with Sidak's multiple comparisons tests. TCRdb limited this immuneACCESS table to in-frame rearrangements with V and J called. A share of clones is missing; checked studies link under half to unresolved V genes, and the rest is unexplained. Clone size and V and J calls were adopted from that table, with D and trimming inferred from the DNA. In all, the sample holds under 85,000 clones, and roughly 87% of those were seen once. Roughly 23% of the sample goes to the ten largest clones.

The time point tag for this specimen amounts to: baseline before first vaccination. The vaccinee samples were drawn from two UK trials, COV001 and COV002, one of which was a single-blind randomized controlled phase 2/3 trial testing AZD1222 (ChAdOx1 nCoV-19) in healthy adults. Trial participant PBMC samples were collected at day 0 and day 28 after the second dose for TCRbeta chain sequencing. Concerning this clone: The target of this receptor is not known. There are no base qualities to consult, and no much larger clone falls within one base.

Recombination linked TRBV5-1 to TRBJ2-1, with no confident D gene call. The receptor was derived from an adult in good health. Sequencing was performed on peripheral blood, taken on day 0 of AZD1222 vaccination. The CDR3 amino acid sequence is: CASSVIDNEQFF. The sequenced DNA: TGCGCCAGCAGCGTAATTGACAATGAGCAGTTCTTC. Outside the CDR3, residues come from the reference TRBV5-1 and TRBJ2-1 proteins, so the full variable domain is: KAGVTQTPRYLIKTRGQQVTLSCSPISGHRSVSWYQQTPGQGLQFLFEYFSETQRNKGNFPGRFSGRQFSNSRSEMNVSTLELGDSALYLCASSVIDNEQFFGPGTRLTVL.